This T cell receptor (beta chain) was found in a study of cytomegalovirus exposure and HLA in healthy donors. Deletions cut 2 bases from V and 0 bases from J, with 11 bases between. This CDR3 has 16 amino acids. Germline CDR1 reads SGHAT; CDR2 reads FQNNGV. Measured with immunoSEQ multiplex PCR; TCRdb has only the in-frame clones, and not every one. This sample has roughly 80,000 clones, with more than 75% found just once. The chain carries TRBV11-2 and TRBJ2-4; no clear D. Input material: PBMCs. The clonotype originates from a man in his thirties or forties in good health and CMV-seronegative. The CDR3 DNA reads TGTGCCAGCAGCTTATTCCAGGCTCTAGCCAAAAACATTCAGTACTTC. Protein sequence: CASSLFQALAKNIQYF.